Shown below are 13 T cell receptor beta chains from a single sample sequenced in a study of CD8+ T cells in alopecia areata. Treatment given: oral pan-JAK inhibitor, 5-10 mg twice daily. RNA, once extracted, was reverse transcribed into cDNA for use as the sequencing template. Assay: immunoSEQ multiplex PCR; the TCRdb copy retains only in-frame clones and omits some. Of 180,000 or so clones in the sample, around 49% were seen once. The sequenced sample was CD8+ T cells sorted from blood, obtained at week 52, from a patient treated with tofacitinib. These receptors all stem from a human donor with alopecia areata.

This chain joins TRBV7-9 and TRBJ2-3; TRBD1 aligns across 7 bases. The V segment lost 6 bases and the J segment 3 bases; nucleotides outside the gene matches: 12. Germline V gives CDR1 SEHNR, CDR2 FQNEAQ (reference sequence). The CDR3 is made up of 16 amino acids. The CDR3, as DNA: TGTGCCAGCAGTCAAGAAACAGGGGAAGGGACAGATACGCAGTATTTT. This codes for CASSQETGEGTDTQYF.

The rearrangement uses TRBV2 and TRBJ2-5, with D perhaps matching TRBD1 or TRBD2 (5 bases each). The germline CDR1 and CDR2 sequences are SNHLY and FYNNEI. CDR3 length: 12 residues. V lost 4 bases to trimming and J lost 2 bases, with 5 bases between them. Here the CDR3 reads CASSGGQETQYF. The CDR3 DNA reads TGTGCCAGCAGTGGGGGGCAAGAGACCCAGTACTTC.

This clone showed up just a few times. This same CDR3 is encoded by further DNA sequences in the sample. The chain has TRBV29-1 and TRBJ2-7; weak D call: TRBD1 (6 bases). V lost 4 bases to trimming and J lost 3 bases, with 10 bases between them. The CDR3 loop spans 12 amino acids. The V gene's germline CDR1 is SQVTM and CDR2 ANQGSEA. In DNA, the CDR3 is TGCAGCGTTGGGGGGCAGAGCTACGAGCAGTACTTC. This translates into CSVGGQSYEQYF.

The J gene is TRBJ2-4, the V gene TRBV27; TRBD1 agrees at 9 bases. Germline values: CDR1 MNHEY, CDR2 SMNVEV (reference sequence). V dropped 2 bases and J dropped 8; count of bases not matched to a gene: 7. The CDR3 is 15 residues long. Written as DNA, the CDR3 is TGTGCCAGCAGTTTAGTGGGGACAGGGAAGGACATTCAGTACTTC. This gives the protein CASSLVGTGKDIQYF.

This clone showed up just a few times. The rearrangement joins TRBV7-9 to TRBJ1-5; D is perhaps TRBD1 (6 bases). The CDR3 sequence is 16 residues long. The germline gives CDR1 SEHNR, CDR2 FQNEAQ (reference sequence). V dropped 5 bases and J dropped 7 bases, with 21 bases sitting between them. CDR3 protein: CASSPLGQHIGQPQHF. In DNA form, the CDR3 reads TGTGCCAGCAGCCCACTCGGACAGCACATAGGGCAGCCCCAGCATTTT.

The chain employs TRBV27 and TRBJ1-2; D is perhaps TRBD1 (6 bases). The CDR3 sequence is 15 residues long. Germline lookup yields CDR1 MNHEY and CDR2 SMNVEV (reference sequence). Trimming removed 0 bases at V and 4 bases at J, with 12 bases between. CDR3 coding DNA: TGTGCCAGCAGTTTATCGGGGGCGGTTAGCTATGGCTACACCTTC. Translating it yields CASSLSGAVSYGYTF.

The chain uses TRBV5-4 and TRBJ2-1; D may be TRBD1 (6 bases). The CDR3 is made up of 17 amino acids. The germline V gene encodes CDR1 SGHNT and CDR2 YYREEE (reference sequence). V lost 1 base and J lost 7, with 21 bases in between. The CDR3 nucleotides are TGTGCCAGCAGCTTGCCAAAAGGCACAGGGTCTTCTAATGAGCAGTTCTTC. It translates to CASSLPKGTGSSNEQFF.

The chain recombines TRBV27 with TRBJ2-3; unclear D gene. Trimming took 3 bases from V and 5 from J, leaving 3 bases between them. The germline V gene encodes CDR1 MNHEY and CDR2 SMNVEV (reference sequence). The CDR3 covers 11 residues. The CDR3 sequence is CASSFLDTQYF. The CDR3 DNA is TGTGCCAGCAGTTTTTTAGATACGCAGTATTTT.

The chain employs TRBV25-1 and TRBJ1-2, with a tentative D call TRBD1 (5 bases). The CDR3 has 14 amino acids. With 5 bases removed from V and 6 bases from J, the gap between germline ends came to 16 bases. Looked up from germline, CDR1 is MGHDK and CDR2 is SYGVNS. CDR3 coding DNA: TGTGCCAGCAGTTGGACACAGCCACAGGATGGCTACACCTTC. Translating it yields CASSWTQPQDGYTF.

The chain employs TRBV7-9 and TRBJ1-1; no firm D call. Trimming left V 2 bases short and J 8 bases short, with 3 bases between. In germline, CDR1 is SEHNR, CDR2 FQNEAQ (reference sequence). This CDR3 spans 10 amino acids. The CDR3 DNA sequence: TGTGCCAGCAGCTTAAGAGAAGCTTTCTTT. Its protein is CASSLREAFF.

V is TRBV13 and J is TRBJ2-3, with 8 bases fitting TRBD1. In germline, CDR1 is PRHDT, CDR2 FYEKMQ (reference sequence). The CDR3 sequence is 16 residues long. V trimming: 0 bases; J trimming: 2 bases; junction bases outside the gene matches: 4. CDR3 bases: TGTGCCAGCAGCTTAGGAAGACAGGGGATCACAGATACGCAGTATTTT. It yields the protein CASSLGRQGITDTQYF.

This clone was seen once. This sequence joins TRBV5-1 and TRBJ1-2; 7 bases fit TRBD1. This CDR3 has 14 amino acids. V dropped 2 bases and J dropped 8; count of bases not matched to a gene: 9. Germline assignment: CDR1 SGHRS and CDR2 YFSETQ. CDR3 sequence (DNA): TGCGCCAGCAGCTTAGGTGAAGGGGGCCGCGGCTACACCTTC. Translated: CASSLGEGGRGYTF. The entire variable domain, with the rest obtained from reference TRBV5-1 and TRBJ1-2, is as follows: KAGVTQTPRYLIKTRGQQVTLSCSPISGHRSVSWYQQTPGQGLQFLFEYFSETQRNKGNFPGRFSGRQFSNSRSEMNVSTLELGDSALYLCASSLGEGGRGYTFGSGTRLTVV.

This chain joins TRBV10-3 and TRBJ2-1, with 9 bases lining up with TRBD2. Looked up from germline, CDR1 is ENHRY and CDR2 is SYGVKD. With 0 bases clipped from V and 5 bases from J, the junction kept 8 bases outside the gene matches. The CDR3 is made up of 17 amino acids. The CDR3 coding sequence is TGTGCCATCAGTGAGTCTAAGGCTAGCGGGGACCACAATGAGCAGTTCTTC. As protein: CAISESKASGDHNEQFF.